This T cell receptor (beta chain) was profiled in a study of tumor-infiltrating lymphocytes in primary liver carcinoma. Across the whole study: T1-T3 N0M0 was the stage of the tumors, which were roughly 4 to 11 cm across. Samples gave roughly 3.5 to 8 million productive TCRbeta reads, similar across tissue types. Overall study results and limits: Samples were bulk unsorted, so CD4+ and CD8+ repertoires were not compared.

This clonotype was found once. The antigen is unknown. Alongside blood RNA obtained from unsorted whole blood, germline DNA was also extracted. The CDR3 extends over 15 amino acids. Trimming left V 3 bases short and J 5 bases short, with 13 bases between. The germline CDR1 and CDR2 sequences are SGHAT and FQNNGV. TCR beta cDNA was prepared out of about 510 ng total RNA by means of a constant-region primer. The TCR beta library was amplified through three nested multiplex PCR rounds in a modified ARM-PCR procedure. Amplification in the first two PCR rounds was performed using TRBV1-TRBV30 forward primers and a C-beta reverse primer for 10 cycles each. TCRdb reprocessed the multiplex PCR reads via MiXCR and lists one record per CDR3 protein. The sample yields fewer than 350,000 distinct CDR3 sequences, about 62% seen once.

The source of this sequence is a man in his forties with primary liver carcinoma and hepatitis B virus infection. Sequenced sample: peripheral blood. The chain joins TRBV11-2 to TRBJ2-2, with D perhaps assigned TRBD1 or TRBD2 (5 bases each). DNA for the CDR3: TGTGCCAGCAGCTTGCGTGGGGACCCTACCGGGGAGCTGTTTTTT. It yields the protein CASSLRGDPTGELFF.